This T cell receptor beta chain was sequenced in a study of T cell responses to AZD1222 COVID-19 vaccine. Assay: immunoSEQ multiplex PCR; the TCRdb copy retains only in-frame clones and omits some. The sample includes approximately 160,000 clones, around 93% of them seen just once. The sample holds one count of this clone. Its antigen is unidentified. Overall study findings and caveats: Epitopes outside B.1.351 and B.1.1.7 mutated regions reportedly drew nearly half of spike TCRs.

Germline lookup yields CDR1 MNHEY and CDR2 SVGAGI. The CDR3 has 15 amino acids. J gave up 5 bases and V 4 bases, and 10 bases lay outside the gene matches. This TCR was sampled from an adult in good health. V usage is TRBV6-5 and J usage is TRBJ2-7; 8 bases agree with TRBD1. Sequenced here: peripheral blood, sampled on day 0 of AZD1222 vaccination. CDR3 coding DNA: TGTGCCAGCAGTTCGGACAGGGTACGTGTGAACGAGCAGTACTTC. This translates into CASSSDRVRVNEQYF.